What follows is one T cell receptor (beta chain) and its context. This sample is drawn from a study of blood T cells in healthy people across ages. The CDR3 sequence is 13 residues long. CDR1 is SQVTM, CDR2 ANQGSEA, per germline. Alongside a J-beta primer mix, a sample-barcoded 5' primer served in a second PCR lasting roughly 6 to 11 cycles. In TCRdb, the 5' RACE reads were re-called with MiXCR into one record per CDR3 protein. The sample lists about 380,000 distinct CDR3 sequences; about 52% were seen once. The clonotype comes from a man between 60 and 75 years old in good health. The sample consisted of blood. The chain links TRBV29-1 to TRBJ2-5; 10 bases line up with TRBD1. The J call may be incorrect, as the DNA end agrees better with TRBJ2-7. The CDR3 loop reads CSVLGTGVSEQYF. Written as DNA, the CDR3 is TGCAGCGTTTTGGGGACAGGGGTTAGCGAGCAGTACTTC.